This T cell receptor beta chain was identified in a study of beta chain features in type 1 diabetes. The CDR3 loop spans 13 amino acids. Looked up from germline, CDR1 is SQVTM and CDR2 is ANQGSEA. Unmatched junction bases numbered 3, after V lost 6 bases and J lost 2 bases. About this clone: Its antigen remains unknown. Other DNA sequences of this sample code for an identical CDR3.

All of the isolated RNA was reverse transcribed, so expressed TCRB transcripts were sequenced. Some 3.6 million reads was the average for naive, central memory and regulatory T cell samples. Clones were sequenced by immunoSEQ multiplex PCR, and TCRdb holds only the in-frame ones, with some missing. The repertoire has hundreds of thousands of clones, roughly 13% of them found once; the top ten carry approximately 0.039%. Findings and caveats of the study: People with Type 1 diabetes carried modestly yet significantly shorter TCRB CDR3s in all four CD4+ subsets. Patients' naive, central memory and Treg TCRB repertoires seemed closer to one another than those of healthy donors.

On average, the one heparinised blood draw given by each donor was approximately 100 mL. Based on CD45RO/CCR7/CD25/CD127/CD95/CD27, CD4+ regulatory, stem cell-like memory, naive and central memory cells were sorted. What was sequenced was naive CD4+ T cells from blood. This TCR was recovered from a man aged 18 to 29 with type 1 diabetes. The chain has TRBV29-1 and TRBJ1-5, with TRBD1 identical over 8 bases. CDR3 residues: CSVETGGNQPQHF. DNA for the CDR3: TGCAGCGTCGAGACAGGGGGCAATCAGCCCCAGCATTTT. Variable domain in full (rest from reference TRBV29-1 and TRBJ1-5): SAVISQKPSRDICQRGTSLTIQCQVDSQVTMMFWYRQQPGQSLTLIATANQGSEATYESGFVIDKFPISRPNLTFSTLTVSNMSPEDSSIYLCSVETGGNQPQHFGDGTRLSIL.